A single sample is the source of the 25 T cell receptor beta chains below, sequenced in a study of control samples from healthy donors and cancer patients. Using immunoSEQ multiplex PCR, the repertoire was profiled, and TCRdb retains in-frame clones only, with some absent. The table has 65,000 to 70,000 clones, over 65% seen once. What was sequenced was PBMCs. These receptors originate from a woman aged 45-59 years with lung cancer.

The CDR3 region has the DNA TGTGCCAGCAGCTACGGGACAGGGGGTCTAGACACTGAAGCTTTCTTT. Its translation is CASSYGTGGLDTEAFF. This chain links TRBV7-6 with TRBJ1-1; 11 bases align to TRBD1. This CDR3 contains 16 residues. Trimming at V came to 4 bases and at J to 3 bases, leaving 7 bases not matched to a gene. Germline CDR1 SGHVS, CDR2 FNYEAQ.

The chain couples TRBV6-1 to TRBJ2-7; D remains ambiguous. Germline CDR1 and CDR2: MNHNS and SASEGT. The CDR3 contains 13 residues. V was trimmed by 2 bases and J by 2 bases, leaving 7 bases between them. The CDR3 region has the DNA TGTGCCAGCAGTGAACACGTTACCTACGAGCAGTACTTC. It specifies CASSEHVTYEQYF.

In nucleotides, the CDR3 is TGTGCCAGCAGTTTGAACCTCAAGGGGGGGTGGCGGAACACTGAAGCTTTCTTT. It yields the protein CASSLNLKGGWRNTEAFF. V and J are TRBV13 and TRBJ1-1; D may be TRBD1 (6 bases). This CDR3 has 18 amino acids. CDR1 is PRHDT and CDR2 is FYEKMQ in the germline V gene (reference sequence). Trimming removed 6 bases at V and 1 base at J, with 24 bases between.

The table lists this clone with a few counts. The V call is TRBV28, the J call TRBJ1-2; D is possibly TRBD1 (5 bases). Germline V gene data show CDR1 as MDHEN and CDR2 as SYDVKM. Trimming took 4 bases from V and 4 from J, leaving 7 bases between them. The CDR3 spans 12 residues. The CDR3 DNA sequence: TGTGCCAGCAGTTGGGACGGCTATGGCTACACCTTC. It translates to CASSWDGYGYTF.

The chain employs TRBV2 and TRBJ1-2, with D possibly TRBD1 on 5 matching bases. Per germline, CDR1 SNHLY and CDR2 FYNNEI. Trimming took off 6 bases at V and 4 bases at J, with 18 bases between the two ends. The CDR3 covers 15 residues. DNA of the CDR3: TGTGCCAGCAGGGGGGTTCGGGGGGACCTCTATGGCTACACCTTC. Amino acids: CASRGVRGDLYGYTF.

This chain connects TRBV10-2 to TRBJ1-1; tentatively, D is TRBD1 (5 bases). This CDR3 contains 16 residues. The V end was cut by 0 bases, the J end by 3 bases, with 14 bases between. Germline V lookup: CDR1 WSHSY, CDR2 SAAADI. CDR3 residues: CASSESRGGIYTEAFF. Written as DNA, the CDR3 is TGCGCCAGCAGTGAGTCAAGGGGTGGTATCTACACTGAAGCTTTCTTT.

CDR3 loop: CASSFSGTGATDTQYF. CDR3 coding DNA: TGTGCCAGCAGCTTCTCCGGGACGGGGGCGACAGATACGCAGTATTTT. The chain couples TRBV7-2 to TRBJ2-3; perhaps D is TRBD1 or TRBD2 (6 bases each). V was trimmed by 3 bases and J by 3 bases, leaving 16 bases between them. From germline, CDR1 is SGHTA and CDR2 FQGNSA. This CDR3 has 16 residues.

The chain uses TRBV6-5 and TRBJ2-7; TRBD2 is a possible D gene (6 bases). The V and J ends lost 8 bases and 1 base respectively, with 15 bases between them. Germline CDR1 and CDR2: MNHEY and SVGAGI. The CDR3 has 14 amino acids. The chain's CDR3 is CASVSGPPSYEQYF. CDR3 nucleotides: TGTGCCAGCGTCAGCGGGCCCCCTTCCTACGAGCAGTACTTC.

V gene TRBV9 combines with J gene TRBJ2-2; TRBD1 might be the D (6 bases). Germline V gives CDR1 SGDLS, CDR2 YYNGEE. The germline V and J ends were trimmed by 0 bases and 4 bases, with 10 bases remaining between them. The length of the CDR3 is 15 residues. The CDR3 nucleotides are TGTGCCAGCAGCGTAGGAAGCAGGGGCACCGGGGAGCTGTTTTTT. It specifies CASSVGSRGTGELFF. The full variable domain, its missing parts supplied by reference TRBV9 and TRBJ2-2, is DSGVTQTPKHLITATGQRVTLRCSPRSGDLSVYWYQQSLDQGLQFLIQYYNGEERAKGNILERFSAQQFPDLHSELNLSSLELGDSALYFCASSVGSRGTGELFFGEGSRLTVL.

The chain is built from TRBV4-3 and TRBJ1-5; D is unresolved. The CDR3 consists of 15 residues. Germline loops: CDR1 LGHNA, CDR2 YSLEER. The V end lost 4 bases, the J end lost 1 base, and 11 bases lay between the germline ends. The CDR3 loop reads CASSPGRGSNQPQHF. CDR3 nucleotide sequence: TGCGCCAGCAGCCCCGGGCGAGGCAGCAATCAGCCCCAGCATTTT.

There are a few counts of this clone. This chain joins TRBV3-1 (or the pseudogene TRBV3-2) and TRBJ2-3; weak D call: TRBD2 (5 bases). The germline V gene has CDR1 LGHDT and CDR2 YNNKEL (reference sequence). The length of the CDR3 is 13 residues. The V end lost 4 bases, the J end lost 9 bases, and 14 bases lay between the germline ends. The CDR3 loop is CASSPDLPGTQYF. CDR3 bases: TGTGCCAGCAGCCCAGACCTCCCGGGGACGCAGTATTTT.

This clone has just a few counts. J is TRBJ2-7 and V is TRBV6-6, with TRBD1 as a possible D gene (6 bases). In germline, CDR1 is MNHNY, CDR2 SVGAGI (reference sequence). This CDR3 has 12 residues. V was shortened by 7 bases and J by 1 base, with 8 bases between the two germline ends. The CDR3 loop reads CASKQGSYEQYF. The CDR3 DNA is TGTGCCAGCAAGCAGGGGTCCTACGAGCAGTACTTC.

The CDR3 DNA reads TGTGCCAGCTCACGGGACGGCCAGGAGAACACTGAAGCTTTCTTT. This gives the protein CASSRDGQENTEAFF. The V and J genes are TRBV7-2 and TRBJ1-1; TRBD1 might be the D (5 bases). The CDR3 is made up of 15 amino acids. The germline V and J ends were trimmed by 8 bases and 1 base, with 17 bases remaining between them. CDR1 and CDR2 (germline): SGHTA, FQGNSA. Looking up the rest from reference TRBV7-2 and TRBJ1-1 gives the full variable domain: GAGVSQSPSNKVTEKGKDVELRCDPISGHTALYWYRQSLGQGLEFLIYFQGNSAPDKSGLPSDRFSAERTGGSVSTLTIQRTQQEDSAVYLCASSRDGQENTEAFFGQGTRLTVV.

This clone was recorded only once. This chain links TRBV12-3 or TRBV12-4 with TRBJ1-1; a weak D match, TRBD1 (6 bases). Trimming removed 2 bases at V and 5 bases at J, with 9 bases between. The CDR3 is made up of 13 amino acids. The CDR3 loop is CASSLTGRTEAFF. The CDR3 nucleotides read TGTGCCAGCAGTTTAACAGGGAGGACTGAAGCTTTCTTT.

The chain is built from TRBV7-9 and TRBJ2-3, with 7 bases fitting TRBD1. V lost 5 bases, J lost 3 bases, and 8 bases stayed unmatched. The CDR3 totals 15 residues. Germline loops: CDR1 SEHNR, CDR2 FQNEAQ (reference sequence). The CDR3 coding sequence is TGTGCCAGCAGCCACCGACAGGGTCCGACAGATACGCAGTATTTT. Its protein product is CASSHRQGPTDTQYF. Supplemented by reference TRBV7-9 and TRBJ2-3, the full variable domain reads DTGVSQNPRHKITKRGQNVTFRCDPISEHNRLYWYRQTLGQGPEFLTYFQNEAQLEKSRLLSDRFSAERPKGSFSTLEIQRTEQGDSAMYLCASSHRQGPTDTQYFGPGTRLTVL.

The rearrangement joins TRBV4-3 to TRBJ1-1; D remains unclear. This CDR3 is 14 amino acids long. V was pared by 0 bases and J by 8 bases, with 13 bases between. Per the germline V gene, CDR1 is LGHNA and CDR2 is YSLEER. CDR3 nucleotide sequence: TGCGCCAGCAGCCAAGATGGAAAAATTCGCGAAGCTTTCTTT. Translated, it gives CASSQDGKIREAFF.

This chain uses TRBV5-1 with TRBJ1-1; 10 bases align to TRBD1. The CDR3 consists of 15 residues. Germline CDR1 and CDR2: SGHRS and YFSETQ. Germline trimming cut 4 bases from V and 2 bases from J; bases unmatched to any gene: 5. CDR3 protein: CASSPVTGGNTEAFF. CDR3 DNA: TGCGCCAGCAGCCCAGTGACAGGGGGCAACACTGAAGCTTTCTTT.

This chain links TRBV19 with TRBJ1-5; 9 bases align to TRBD1. Germline trimming cut 1 base from V and 6 bases from J; bases unmatched to any gene: 7. This CDR3 contains 16 residues. Looked up from germline, CDR1 is LNHDA and CDR2 is SQIVND (reference sequence). As DNA, the CDR3 is TGTGCCAGTAGTATAGGTCGGGGACAGGGCATTCAGCCCCAGCATTTT. It is translated as CASSIGRGQGIQPQHF.

The CDR3 sequence: CASSYSIELADGEQFF. The CDR3 DNA follows: TGTGCCAGCAGTTACTCGATTGAACTAGCAGACGGTGAGCAGTTCTTC. The chain joins TRBV6-6 to TRBJ2-1; D perhaps matches TRBD2 (6 bases). V was trimmed by 0 bases and J by 9 bases, leaving 18 bases between them. CDR3 length: 16 amino acids. Germline CDR1 is MNHNY and CDR2 is SVGAGI (reference sequence).

This rearrangement joins TRBV6-2 or TRBV6-3 to TRBJ1-5, with 7 bases identical to TRBD1. CDR1 is MNHEY and CDR2 is SVGEGT in the germline V gene. After removal of 6 bases from V and 8 bases from J, the junction contained 13 bases not matched to a gene. This CDR3 is built from 15 residues. CDR3 nucleotide sequence: TGTGCCAGCAGCCATCGGACAGGTCCGGGGGAGCCCCAGCATTTT. Amino acid sequence: CASSHRTGPGEPQHF.

By share, this clone ranks as medium-sized. This chain uses TRBV3-1 (or the pseudogene TRBV3-2) with TRBJ2-7; the match to TRBD1 covers 9 bases. CDR3 length: 15 amino acids. The germline CDR1 and CDR2 sequences are LGHDT and YNNKEL (reference sequence). The V and J ends lost 3 bases and 0 bases, in that order; junction bases with no gene match: 3. In DNA, the CDR3 is TGTGCCAGCAGCCAGGGGACAGGGCACTCCTACGAGCAGTACTTC. Amino acids: CASSQGTGHSYEQYF.

The J gene is TRBJ1-2, the V gene TRBV20-1; no definite D call. This CDR3 is 11 amino acids long. V was shortened by 6 bases and J by 2 bases, with 7 bases between the two germline ends. Germline V gene data show CDR1 as DFQATT and CDR2 as SNEGSKA (reference sequence). The CDR3 spells CSAEDNYGYTF. The DNA of the CDR3 is TGCAGTGCGGAGGACAACTATGGCTACACCTTC.

This chain uses TRBV18 with TRBJ1-1; 10 nucleotides agree with TRBD1. J gave up 6 bases and V 0 bases, and 7 bases lay outside the gene matches. The CDR3 consists of 16 residues. The germline V gene has CDR1 KGHSH and CDR2 LQKENI. The DNA of the CDR3 is TGTGCCAGCTCACCACCTAATGGACAGGGGGATGCTGAAGCTTTCTTT. It codes for CASSPPNGQGDAEAFF.

The CDR3 loop reads CATSGPAKQYF. The CDR3 DNA sequence: TGTGCCACCTCGGGGCCGGCCAAGCAGTACTTC. V and J are TRBV19 and TRBJ2-7; tentatively, D is TRBD1 or TRBD2 (5 bases each). Germline loops: CDR1 LNHDA, CDR2 SQIVND (reference sequence). The ends were cut back, 10 bases at V and 8 bases at J, with 15 bases in the middle. The CDR3 is 11 residues long.

The chain links TRBV10-3 to TRBJ1-2; D is unresolved. Trimming shortened V by 3 bases and J by 7 bases, and 9 bases separated the two germline ends. Per germline, CDR1 ENHRY and CDR2 SYGVKD. The CDR3 is 12 amino acids. CDR3 in amino acids: CAISEGGTGYTF. The CDR3, as DNA: TGTGCCATCAGTGAAGGTGGTACTGGCTACACCTTC.